The present T cell receptor beta chain was sequenced within a study of cytomegalovirus exposure and HLA in healthy donors. Study in general: The approximately 120 validation repertoires, a later analysis reported, used the same platform as the 550 to 800 first-cohort repertoires. General study points: Specificity for CMV antigens was confirmed in vitro for a few of the CMV-associated chains.

A note on this clone: Its antigen remains unidentified.

Losses at the gene ends were 4 bases for V and 8 bases for J; bases not matched to a gene: 7. CDR3 length equals 13 residues. Germline V lookup: CDR1 LNHDA, CDR2 SQIVND (reference sequence). Libraries were prepared by immunoSEQ multiplex PCR; TCRdb keeps only in-frame clonotypes and omits some of them. The sample holds 250,000 to 400,000 clones; roughly 86% are singletons and the top ten take around 0.96%. The receptor was isolated from a man aged 25 to 45 in good health and CMV-seronegative. The chain recombines TRBV19 with TRBJ1-1; 7 bases align to TRBD1. Sequencing was carried out using PBMCs. DNA for the CDR3: TGTGCCAGTAGTAAGGGGGCCGCGGGCGAAGCTTTCTTT. It is translated as CASSKGAAGEAFF.